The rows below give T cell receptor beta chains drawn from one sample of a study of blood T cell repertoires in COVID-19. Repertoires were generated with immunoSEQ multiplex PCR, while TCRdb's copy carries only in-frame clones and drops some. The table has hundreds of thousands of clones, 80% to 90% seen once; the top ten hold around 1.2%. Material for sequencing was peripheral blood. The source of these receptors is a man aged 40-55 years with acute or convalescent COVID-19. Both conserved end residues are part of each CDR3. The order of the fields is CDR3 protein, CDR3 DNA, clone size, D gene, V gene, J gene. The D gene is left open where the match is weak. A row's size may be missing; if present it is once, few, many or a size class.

CDR3: CASSLYGEYNEQFF; DNA: TGTGCCAGCAGCTTATACGGGGAGTACAATGAGCAGTTCTTC; size: NA; D: NA; V: TRBV7-2; J: TRBJ2-1
CDR3: CASNRGVAEAFF; DNA: TGTGCCAGTAACCGGGGTGTAGCTGAAGCTTTCTTT; size: NA; D: NA; V: TRBV19; J: TRBJ1-1
CDR3: CASSLEGADYGYTF; DNA: TGTGCCAGCAGTCTCGAGGGGGCGGACTATGGCTACACCTTC; size: NA; D: TRBD1; V: TRBV6-2/TRBV6-3; J: TRBJ1-2
CDR3: CASSKWGRQDPLHF; DNA: TGTGCCAGCAGTAAATGGGGGCGACAGGATCCCCTCCACTTT; size: NA; D: NA; V: TRBV6-2/TRBV6-3; J: TRBJ1-6
CDR3: CATSDLDRGSNQPQHF; DNA: TGTGCCACCAGTGATTTGGACAGGGGGAGCAATCAGCCCCAGCATTTT; size: NA; D: TRBD1; V: TRBV24-1; J: TRBJ1-5
CDR3: CASRDRISSYNSPLHF; DNA: TGTGCCTCCCGGGACAGGATAAGCTCCTATAATTCACCCCTCCACTTT; size: NA; D: TRBD1; V: TRBV19; J: TRBJ1-6
CDR3: CASRPGHFYGYTF; DNA: TGTGCCAGCAGACCGGGACACTTCTATGGCTACACCTTC; size: NA; D: NA; V: TRBV12-3/TRBV12-4; J: TRBJ1-2
CDR3: CAIGGSQFYGYTF; DNA: TGTGCCATCGGTGGCAGTCAATTCTATGGCTACACCTTC; size: NA; D: NA; V: TRBV10-3; J: TRBJ1-2
CDR3: CASSLEIGQGPEAFF; DNA: TGTGCCAGCAGCCTCGAGATCGGACAGGGCCCTGAAGCTTTCTTT; size: NA; D: TRBD1; V: TRBV9; J: TRBJ1-1
CDR3: CASSVAAGILFF; DNA: NA; size: NA; D: NA; V: TRBV9; J: TRBJ2-1
CDR3: CASSQDWAENYNEQFF; DNA: TGTGCCAGCAGCCAAGATTGGGCTGAAAATTACAATGAGCAGTTCTTC; size: NA; D: NA; V: TRBV3-1/TRBV3-2; J: TRBJ2-1
CDR3: CASSALVGTGDSPLHF; DNA: TGTGCCAGCAGTGCGCTCGTTGGGACAGGGGATTCACCCCTCCACTTT; size: NA; D: TRBD1; V: TRBV6-1; J: TRBJ1-6
CDR3: CASSNPGLVGSYNEQFF; DNA: TGTGCCAGTAGTAATCCGGGACTAGTTGGGTCCTACAATGAGCAGTTCTTC; size: NA; D: TRBD2; V: TRBV19; J: TRBJ2-1
CDR3: CASVGVPETQYF; DNA: TGCGCCAGCGTAGGGGTTCCAGAGACCCAGTACTTC; size: NA; D: NA; V: TRBV10-2; J: TRBJ2-5
CDR3: CASSQGPDGAETQYF; DNA: TGCGCCAGCAGCCAAGGGCCAGATGGAGCAGAGACCCAGTACTTC; size: NA; D: NA; V: TRBV4-3; J: TRBJ2-5
CDR3: CAWRYRGIADTEAFF; DNA: TGTGCCTGGAGGTACAGGGGGATTGCGGACACTGAAGCTTTCTTT; size: once; D: TRBD1; V: TRBV30; J: TRBJ1-1
CDR3: CASSSISTSGGTDTQYF; DNA: TGTGCCAGCAGCTCGATATCGACTAGCGGGGGGACAGATACGCAGTATTTT; size: NA; D: TRBD2; V: TRBV5-5; J: TRBJ2-3
CDR3: CATSRERQAEAFF; DNA: TGTGCCACCAGCAGAGAACGGCAGGCTGAAGCTTTCTTT; size: NA; D: NA; V: TRBV15; J: TRBJ1-1
CDR3: CAIGDRGIRQYF; DNA: TGTGCCATCGGGGACAGGGGAATTCGGCAGTACTTC; size: NA; D: TRBD1; V: TRBV28; J: TRBJ2-4
CDR3: CASSWAGNQPQHF; DNA: TGTGCCAGCAGTTGGGCAGGGAATCAGCCCCAGCATTTT; size: NA; D: NA; V: TRBV28; J: TRBJ1-5
CDR3: CARGGGVSTDTQYF; DNA: TGTGCCAGAGGGGGCGGGGTGAGCACAGATACGCAGTATTTT; size: NA; D: NA; V: TRBV2; J: TRBJ2-3
CDR3: CASSLGLQALTYEQYF; DNA: TGTGCCAGCAGCTTGGGTTTACAGGCCTTGACCTACGAGCAGTACTTC; size: NA; D: NA; V: TRBV5-5; J: TRBJ2-7
CDR3: CSVSTERSSYEQYF; DNA: TGCAGCGTTTCGACAGAGAGATCTTCCTACGAGCAGTACTTC; size: NA; D: NA; V: TRBV29-1; J: TRBJ2-7
CDR3: CASSTLRGNQPQHF; DNA: TGTGCCAGCAGTACCCTGCGAGGCAATCAGCCCCAGCATTTT; size: once; D: NA; V: TRBV6-2/TRBV6-3; J: TRBJ1-5
CDR3: CASSLQGYYGYTF; DNA: TGTGCCAGCAGTTTACAGGGTTACTATGGCTACACCTTC; size: NA; D: NA; V: TRBV12-3/TRBV12-4; J: TRBJ1-2
CDR3: CASSPETALITYNEQFF; DNA: TGCGCCAGCAGCCCAGAGACAGCCCTAATCACCTACAATGAGCAGTTCTTC; size: NA; D: NA; V: TRBV5-1; J: TRBJ2-1
CDR3: CATDSPMNTEAFF; DNA: TGTGCCACCGACAGCCCCATGAACACTGAAGCTTTCTTT; size: NA; D: NA; V: TRBV7-8; J: TRBJ1-1
CDR3: CASSSTGGTNEKLFF; DNA: TGTGCCAGCAGCTCAACAGGGGGTACTAATGAAAAACTGTTTTTT; size: NA; D: TRBD1; V: TRBV7-2; J: TRBJ1-4
CDR3: CASSFSLNTEAFF; DNA: TGTGCCAGCAGTTTCTCTCTGAACACTGAAGCTTTCTTT; size: NA; D: NA; V: TRBV27; J: TRBJ1-1
CDR3: CASSIHGGDLRTDTQYF; DNA: TGTGCCAGCAGTATTCACGGGGGGGATCTTCGCACAGATACGCAGTATTTT; size: NA; D: TRBD2; V: TRBV5-4; J: TRBJ2-3
CDR3: CASSPLTSGLYNEQFF; DNA: TGTGCCAGCTCACCCCTGACTAGCGGGCTCTACAATGAGCAGTTCTTC; size: once; D: TRBD2; V: TRBV18; J: TRBJ2-1
CDR3: CASRLVDGGPGHEQFF; DNA: TGTGCAAGTCGCTTAGTAGACGGGGGGCCTGGGCATGAGCAGTTCTTC; size: NA; D: NA; V: TRBV12-2; J: TRBJ2-1
CDR3: CASSKDRAHGYTF; DNA: TGTGCCAGCAGCAAAGACAGGGCGCATGGCTACACCTTC; size: NA; D: NA; V: TRBV21-1; J: TRBJ1-2
CDR3: CASSPSRQESNEQFF; DNA: TGTGCCAGCTCACCCTCTAGACAGGAAAGCAATGAGCAGTTCTTC; size: few; D: NA; V: TRBV18; J: TRBJ2-1
CDR3: CASSLYGLGTEAFF; DNA: TGTGCCAGCAGTTTATACGGACTAGGGACTGAAGCTTTCTTT; size: NA; D: NA; V: TRBV27; J: TRBJ1-1
CDR3: CASSDILAGGPDEQFF; DNA: TGTGCCAGCAGCGACATACTAGCGGGAGGGCCGGATGAGCAGTTCTTC; size: NA; D: TRBD2; V: TRBV2; J: TRBJ2-1
CDR3: CASSLSGQVSNSPLHF; DNA: TGTGCCAGCAGCTTATCGGGACAGGTGTCAAATTCACCCCTCCACTTT; size: NA; D: TRBD1; V: TRBV7-9; J: TRBJ1-6
CDR3: CASSPSRDTEAFF; DNA: TGTGCCAGCTCACCGAGCAGGGACACTGAAGCTTTCTTT; size: NA; D: NA; V: TRBV18; J: TRBJ1-1
CDR3: CASSVRALPTDTQYF; DNA: TGTGCCAGCAGCGTGCGGGCGCTACCCACAGATACGCAGTATTTT; size: once; D: NA; V: TRBV9; J: TRBJ2-3
CDR3: CASSSRPTDMRNEQFF; DNA: TGTGCCAGCAGCTCCCGACCCACCGACATGCGAAATGAGCAGTTCTTC; size: NA; D: NA; V: TRBV7-9; J: TRBJ2-1
CDR3: CASRTTGGDSGNTIYF; DNA: TGTGCCAGTAGAACTACAGGGGGGGACTCTGGAAACACCATATATTTT; size: NA; D: TRBD1; V: TRBV19; J: TRBJ1-3
CDR3: CSVEGGQGRVRTGELFF; DNA: TGCAGCGTTGAGGGGGGTCAAGGGCGCGTAAGAACCGGGGAGCTGTTTTTT; size: NA; D: NA; V: TRBV29-1; J: TRBJ2-2
CDR3: CATSGGGGVNTEAFF; DNA: TGTGCCACCAGTGGAGGAGGGGGCGTGAACACTGAAGCTTTCTTT; size: NA; D: TRBD1; V: TRBV24-1; J: TRBJ1-1
CDR3: CASSLTGGGWGTEAFF; DNA: TGTGCCAGCAGTTTAACAGGGGGAGGTTGGGGCACTGAAGCTTTCTTT; size: few; D: TRBD1; V: TRBV27; J: TRBJ1-1
CDR3: CASSLTGVSSGNTIYF; DNA: TGCGCCAGCAGCTTGACAGGGGTGAGCTCTGGAAACACCATATATTTT; size: NA; D: TRBD1; V: TRBV5-1; J: TRBJ1-3
CDR3: CASSDRMGRASEQFF; DNA: TGTGCCAGCAGTGATCGGATGGGGAGGGCCAGTGAGCAGTTCTTC; size: NA; D: TRBD2; V: TRBV6-1; J: TRBJ2-1
CDR3: CASSTRGATQYF; DNA: TGTGCCAGCAGTACCAGGGGAGCTACGCAGTATTTT; size: NA; D: NA; V: TRBV28; J: TRBJ2-3
CDR3: CASSWRTGGETQYF; DNA: TGCGCCAGCAGCTGGAGGACGGGCGGCGAGACCCAGTACTTC; size: NA; D: NA; V: TRBV5-1; J: TRBJ2-5
CDR3: CASRPGQIIYEQYF; DNA: TGTGCCAGCAGACCCGGACAGATTATCTACGAGCAGTACTTC; size: NA; D: NA; V: TRBV6-5; J: TRBJ2-7
CDR3: CAWSGGTAGNTIYF; DNA: TGTGCCTGGAGTGGAGGGACAGCCGGAAACACCATATATTTT; size: few; D: TRBD1; V: TRBV30; J: TRBJ1-3